Described below is a single TCR beta chain sequence and its context. Its specificity is not known. The junction departs from germline at one end; a sequencing error may be responsible. CDR3 length: 14 amino acids. Germline V gene sequence: CDR1 SGHNT, CDR2 YYREEE (reference sequence). This sample is drawn from a study of beta chain features in type 1 diabetes. The study reverse transcribed the entire isolated RNA, so it sequenced expressed TCRB transcripts. About 3.7 million reads, on average, came from each naive, central memory and regulatory T cell sample. Profiled with immunoSEQ multiplex PCR; TCRdb holds only in-frame clones, not every one. The table lists under 450,000 clones, approximately 14% of them singletons. Whole-study results and caveats: The naive, central memory and Treg TCRB repertoires showed an apparent similarity that was greater among patients than among healthy donors.

There was one heparinised blood draw per donor, averaging roughly 120 mL. This chain connects TRBV5-4 to TRBJ1-1; 7 bases map to TRBD1. The receptor was derived from a man between 25 and 39 years old in good health. Specimen: naive CD4+ T cells from blood. The CDR3 sequence: CASTLTGKDTEAFF. CDR3 DNA sequence: TGTGCCAGCACCTTGACAGGGAAAGACACTGAAGCTTTCTTT.